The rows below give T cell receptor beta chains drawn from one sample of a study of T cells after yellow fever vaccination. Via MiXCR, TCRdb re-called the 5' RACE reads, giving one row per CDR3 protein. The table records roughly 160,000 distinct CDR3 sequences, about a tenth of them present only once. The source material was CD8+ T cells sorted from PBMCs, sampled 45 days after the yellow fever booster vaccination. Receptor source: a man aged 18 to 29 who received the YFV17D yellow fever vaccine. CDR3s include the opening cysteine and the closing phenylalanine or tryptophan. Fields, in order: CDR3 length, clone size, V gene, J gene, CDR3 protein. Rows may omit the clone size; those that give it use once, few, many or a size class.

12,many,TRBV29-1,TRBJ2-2,CSVDLGTGELFF
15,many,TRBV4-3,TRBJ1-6,CASSLGTGRNSPLHF
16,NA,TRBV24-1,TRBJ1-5,CATSDHRGGGNQPQHF
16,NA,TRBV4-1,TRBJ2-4,CASSQVSSGDNEIQYF
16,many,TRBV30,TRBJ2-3,CAWSVGLAGFTDTQYF
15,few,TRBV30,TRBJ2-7,CAWSPGQGAENEQYF
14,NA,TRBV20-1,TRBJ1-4,CSASAPSTNEKLFF
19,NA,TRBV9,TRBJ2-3,CASSDKALAGGHHTDTQYF
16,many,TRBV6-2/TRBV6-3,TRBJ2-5,CASSYVERQGAKTQYF
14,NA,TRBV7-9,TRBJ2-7,CASSAGTAPYEQYF
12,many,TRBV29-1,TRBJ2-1,CSADRDYNEQFF
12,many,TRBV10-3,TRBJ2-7,CAIEGDEPGQYF
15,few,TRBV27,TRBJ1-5,CASSLSVSSNQPQHF
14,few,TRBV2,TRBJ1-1,CASNPEGANTEAFF
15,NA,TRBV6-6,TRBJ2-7,CASSLEVSSSYEQYF
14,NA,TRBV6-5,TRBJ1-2,CASSYTGGGFGYTF
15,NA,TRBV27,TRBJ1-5,CASSASAGEAGPQHF
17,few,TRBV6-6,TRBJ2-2,CASSRSSPRRDTGELFF
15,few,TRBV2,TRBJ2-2,CASSVPGVDTGELFF
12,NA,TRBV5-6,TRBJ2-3,CASSSAPDTQYF
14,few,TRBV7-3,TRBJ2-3,CASSSSGGTDTQYF
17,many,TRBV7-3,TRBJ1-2,CASSQHRPDGAPGGYTF
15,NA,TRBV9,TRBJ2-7,CASSPGTGRSYEQYF
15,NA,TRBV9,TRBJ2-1,CASSASGGMGDEQFF
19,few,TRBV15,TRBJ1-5,CATSGYRTGAIRSNQPQHF
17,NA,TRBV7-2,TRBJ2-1,CASRRAPGTSGGNEQFF
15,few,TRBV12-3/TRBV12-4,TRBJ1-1,CASSLSGRGSTEAFF
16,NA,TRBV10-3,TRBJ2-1,CAISEWASGGHNEQFF
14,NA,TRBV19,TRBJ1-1,CASSVLTGDTEAFF
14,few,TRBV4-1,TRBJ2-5,CASSLTGGKETQYF
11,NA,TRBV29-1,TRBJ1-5,CSVLAAAGQHF
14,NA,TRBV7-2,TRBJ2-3,CASSPGQGADTQYF
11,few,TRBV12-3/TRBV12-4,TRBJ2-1,CASSLSGIEFF
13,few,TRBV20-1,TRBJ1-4,CSASSPYVEKLFF
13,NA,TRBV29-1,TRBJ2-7,CSVAGTGGNEQYF
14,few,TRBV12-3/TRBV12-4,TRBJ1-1,CASSLSPMNTEAFF
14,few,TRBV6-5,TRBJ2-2,CASSYSLYTGELFF
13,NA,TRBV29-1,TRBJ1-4,CSGATGGNEKLFF
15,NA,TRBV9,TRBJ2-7,CASSVGAGAHYEQYF
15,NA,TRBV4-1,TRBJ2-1,CASSQARVPYNEQFF
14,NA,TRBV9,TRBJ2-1,CASSFEGGGNEQFF
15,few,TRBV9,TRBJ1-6,CASSVVTIDNSPLHF
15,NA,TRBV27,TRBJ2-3,CATSGLAGGTDTQYF
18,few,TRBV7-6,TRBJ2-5,CASSPPPAWDTIGETQYF
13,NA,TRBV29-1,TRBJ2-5,CSERQRGKETQYF
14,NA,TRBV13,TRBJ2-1,CASSLIRGSNEQFF